This TCR beta chain originates from a study of blood T cell repertoires in COVID-19. At the level of the study: COVID-19 samples, acute and convalescent, were from the United States, Italy and Spain. From T cells, B-cell-depleted T cells, or PBMCs came the material, which was cDNA or gDNA.

This clone was detected only once. Clones were sequenced by immunoSEQ multiplex PCR, and TCRdb holds only the in-frame ones, with some missing. Seen here are approximately 150,000 clones, roughly 87% observed once, and the top ten hold around 4.6%. Germline trimming cut 8 bases from V and 10 bases from J; bases unmatched to any gene: 9. Germline V gene sequence: CDR1 WSHSY, CDR2 SAAADI. This CDR3 spans 12 amino acids. V is TRBV10-2 and J is TRBJ2-3; 7 nucleotides line up with TRBD2. The TCR originated in a human donor in a cohort sampled during active COVID-19. The source material was peripheral blood. The CDR3 nucleotides read TGCGCCAGCGGGCGAACTAGCGTTGCGCAGTATTTT. Residues: CASGRTSVAQYF.